The 15 T cell receptor beta chains below were found in one sample sequenced in a study of T-cell memory formation after mild COVID-19. From the 5' RACE reads, TCRdb called clonotypes with MiXCR, one entry per CDR3 protein. The sample carries around 420,000 distinct CDR3 sequences, 20% to 25% recorded once. The sample comprised PBMCs or a T cell subset sorted from them (not recorded which). These receptors originate from an adult woman who had mild COVID-19 (a few samples of this study predate the infection). Cell type and time point are not known.

This clonotype appeared a few times. The V call is TRBV30, the J call TRBJ1-1; tentative D call: TRBD1 (5 bases). The germline CDR1 and CDR2 sequences are GTSNPN and SVGIG (reference sequence). V was trimmed by 2 bases and J by 0 bases, leaving 10 bases between them. CDR3 length: 14 residues. The CDR3 spells CAWSKGVMNTEAFF. CDR3 DNA sequence: TGTGCCTGGAGTAAAGGGGTTATGAACACTGAAGCTTTCTTT.

This clonotype was counted only a few times. The V and J genes are TRBV19 and TRBJ2-3; 9 nucleotides match TRBD2. V dropped 5 bases and J dropped 3; count of bases not matched to a gene: 12. The CDR3 loop spans 17 amino acids. Germline V lookup: CDR1 LNHDA, CDR2 SQIVND (reference sequence). The DNA for the CDR3 is TGTGCCAGTAGTTCACTGCTAGCGGGGAGTGGGACAGATACGCAGTATTTT. This translates into CASSSLLAGSGTDTQYF. Full variable domain (rest looked up from reference TRBV19 and TRBJ2-3): DGGITQSPKYLFRKEGQNVTLSCEQNLNHDAMYWYRQDPGQGLRLIYYSQIVNDFQKGDIAEGYSVSREKKESFPLTVTSAQKNPTAFYLCASSSLLAGSGTDTQYFGPGTRLTVL.

This clonotype turned up a few times. The chain recombines TRBV29-1 with TRBJ2-3, with D perhaps matching TRBD1 or TRBD2 (5 bases each). Germline V CDR1 and CDR2: SQVTM, ANQGSEA. This CDR3 has 12 amino acids. V was pared by 7 bases and J by 2 bases, with 10 bases between. CDR3 nucleotides: TGCAGCGCGGACGGGACCACAGATACGCAGTATTTT. It yields the protein CSADGTTDTQYF.

The chain couples TRBV7-6 to TRBJ2-5; 8 positions agree with TRBD2. CDR1 is SGHVS and CDR2 is FNYEAQ in the germline V gene. V lost 1 base to trimming and J lost 5 bases; unmatched junction nucleotides: 9. CDR3 length: 16 amino acids. CDR3 bases: TGTGCCAGCAGCTTAGGACTCTCGGGGGGGACTGAGACCCAGTACTTC. This gives the protein CASSLGLSGGTETQYF.

The chain uses TRBV7-8 and TRBJ1-2; D call uncertain. The length of the CDR3 is 16 residues. Germline V CDR1 and CDR2: SGHVS, FQNEAQ. Trimming cost V 1 base and J 5 bases, with 17 bases left between them. The CDR3 coding sequence is TGTGCCAGCAGCTTAGTTCCGGGGTTAGAGATTTATGGCTACACCTTC. It yields the protein CASSLVPGLEIYGYTF.

This clonotype was recorded a few times. The chain carries TRBV2 and TRBJ2-7; D unresolved. The CDR3 has 13 amino acids. The germline gives CDR1 SNHLY, CDR2 FYNNEI. V lost 6 bases to trimming and J lost 3 bases, with 12 bases between them. CDR3 DNA: TGTGCCAGCAGCGTTGTTAGGGTCTACGAGCAGTACTTC. Translating it yields CASSVVRVYEQYF. The full variable domain, its missing parts supplied by reference TRBV2 and TRBJ2-7, is EPEVTQTPSHQVTQMGQEVILRCVPISNHLYFYWYRQILGQKVEFLVSFYNNEISEKSEIFDDQFSVERPDGSNFTLKIRSTKLEDSAMYFCASSVVRVYEQYFGPGTRLTVT.

This sequence joins TRBV18 and TRBJ1-1, with D perhaps matching TRBD1 (5 bases). Deletions cut 1 base from V and 3 bases from J, with 12 bases between. This CDR3 spans 15 amino acids. Germline CDR1 and CDR2: KGHSH and LQKENI. CDR3 nucleotides: TGTGCCAGCTCACCACTCGGGCAGGGCCACACTGAAGCTTTCTTT. Protein product: CASSPLGQGHTEAFF.

The count of this clonotype is one. The junction departs from the called germline gene at one end, perhaps through a read error. The chain combines TRBV20-1 with TRBJ1-5; TRBD1 agrees at 8 bases. Germline V gene lookup returns CDR1 DFQATT and CDR2 SNEGSKA (reference sequence). The length of the CDR3 is 15 residues. The DNA of the CDR3 is TGCAGTGCTGGAGAAATGGGGACAGGCCTGAGGCCCCAGCATTTT. This encodes CSAGEMGTGLRPQHF.

The rearrangement links TRBV7-6 to TRBJ2-1, with D maybe TRBD2 (5 bases). CDR3 size: 14 residues. Looked up from germline, CDR1 is SGHVS and CDR2 is FNYEAQ. The germline V and J ends were trimmed by 0 bases and 4 bases, with 7 bases remaining between them. Here the CDR3 reads CASSLAGDYNEQFF. DNA of the CDR3: TGTGCCAGCAGCTTAGCCGGGGATTACAATGAGCAGTTCTTC.

This clonotype was seen only once. The rearrangement uses TRBV4-1 and TRBJ1-2; weak D call: TRBD1 (6 bases). This CDR3 contains 15 residues. Germline loops: CDR1 MGHRA, CDR2 YSYEKL. V was shortened by 4 bases and J by 4 bases, with 16 bases between the two germline ends. Here the CDR3 DNA reads TGCGCCAGCAGCCTCGAAGGGGGGGCCCGCTATGGCTACACCTTC. It yields the protein CASSLEGGARYGYTF.

The chain recombines TRBV28 with TRBJ1-1, with D possibly matching TRBD1 (6 bases). Germline V gene lookup returns CDR1 MDHEN and CDR2 SYDVKM. Trimming removed 7 bases from V and 7 bases from J, with 19 bases in between. CDR3 length equals 14 residues. The CDR3 is CASTQYQGNLEAFF. CDR3 coding DNA: TGTGCCAGCACTCAATACCAGGGGAACCTTGAAGCTTTCTTT.

This clonotype was counted between two and nine times. V is TRBV12-3 or TRBV12-4 and J is TRBJ2-2, with 9 nucleotides matching TRBD1. The CDR3 runs 15 residues. V shed 8 bases, J shed 4 bases, and the junction held 8 bases outside the gene matches. In nucleotides, the CDR3 is TGTGCCAGCGGTACCGGGACAGGGTCCACCGGGGAGCTGTTTTTT. It specifies CASGTGTGSTGELFF.

This clonotype came up a few times. The V gene is TRBV18, the J gene TRBJ1-1; 10 bases are a match to TRBD1. The CDR3 length is 15 residues. J gave up 4 bases and V 4 bases, and 6 bases lay outside the gene matches. The germline CDR1 and CDR2 sequences are KGHSH and LQKENI. The CDR3 spells CASSRGQGESTEAFF. The CDR3 region has the DNA TGTGCCAGCTCACGAGGACAGGGGGAGAGCACTGAAGCTTTCTTT.

The chain is built from TRBV12-3 or TRBV12-4 and TRBJ1-5; D is ambiguous. This CDR3 is built from 14 residues. V lost 1 base and J lost 5, with 9 bases in between. CDR3 sequence: CASSLDGRHQPQHF. DNA for the CDR3: TGTGCCAGCAGTTTAGATGGCAGACATCAGCCCCAGCATTTT.

This clonotype was detected only a few times. This chain connects TRBV12-3 or TRBV12-4 to TRBJ2-1; D unclear. This CDR3 comprises 13 residues. V gave up 10 bases and J gave up 5 bases, with 15 bases separating them. CDR3 in DNA: TGTGCCACCGGACGGAACCAACACAATGAGCAGTTCTTC. This sequence encodes CATGRNQHNEQFF.